This TCR beta chain was observed in a study of CD8 T cells in ankylosing spondylitis. General study findings and limits: Clones linked to disease were reported to show significant enrichment in matched ankylosing spondylitis synovial fluid. Prior work had noted some motif variants in reactive arthritis blood and synovial fluid. Blood from ankylosing spondylitis patients appeared to carry a characteristic roughly eight-variant TCR beta motif. CD8+ disease-linked clones were present at relatively low frequencies in blood.

Quantitative 5'-RACE was performed with molecular barcodes, and it yielded the TCR beta libraries. TCRdb re-analysed the 5' RACE reads in MiXCR, keeping a single row per CDR3 protein. The table lists some 240,000 distinct CDR3 sequences, around 6.6% of them singletons. This clonotype was seen repeatedly, ten times or more. Antigen specificity is unknown. The V end lost 5 bases, the J end lost 1 base, and 12 bases lay between the germline ends. Germline CDR1 and CDR2: LGHNA and YSLEER. The CDR3 extends over 15 amino acids. This sequence originates from a male donor with ankylosing spondylitis. The chain uses TRBV4-3 and TRBJ2-1; D is possibly TRBD1 (6 bases). Sequenced input: blood, either unsorted or a sorted T cell fraction (not recorded which). Here the CDR3 DNA reads TGCGCCAGCAGCACGGGGACACAATCCTACAATGAGCAGTTCTTC. Protein: CASSTGTQSYNEQFF.